Following are 15 T cell receptor beta chains from one sample sequenced in a study of shared clonotypes between healthy human individuals. Sequencing used immunoSEQ multiplex PCR; TCRdb keeps in-frame clones, though not all of them. The data show millions of clones, with just under 95% seen just once and around 1.1% held by the top ten. Positive CCR7 selection of CD45RO-negative cells yielded the naive CD8 cells, and terminally differentiated effector memory CD45RA+ cells were excluded. Sequenced input: naive CD8+ T cells sorted from blood. The receptors stem from a man aged 18 to 30 in good health.

Concerning this clone: Other DNA sequences in this sample translate to the same CDR3. The chain joins TRBV7-9 to TRBJ1-1, with 8 bases matching TRBD1. Germline trimming cut 5 bases from V and 4 bases from J; bases unmatched to any gene: 6. CDR3 length: 14 residues. CDR1 and CDR2 from the germline V gene are SEHNR and FQNEAQ (reference sequence). The CDR3 loop is CASSQQGEGTEAFF. The CDR3 DNA reads TGTGCCAGCAGCCAACAGGGGGAGGGCACTGAAGCTTTCTTT.

Notes on this clone: The same CDR3 can be traced to other DNA sequences in this sample. The chain's CDR3 is CASSAAGGYEQYF. As DNA, the CDR3 is TGTGCCAGCAGTGCTGCAGGGGGTTACGAGCAGTACTTC. The chain combines TRBV28 with TRBJ2-7; 7 bases are a match to TRBD1. This CDR3 has 13 amino acids. CDR1 is MDHEN, CDR2 SYDVKM, per germline. The trim removed 5 bases at V and 4 bases at J, leaving 5 bases unmatched.

The chain is built from TRBV6-1 and TRBJ2-7, with D perhaps TRBD2 (5 bases). CDR1 MNHNS and CDR2 SASEGT come from the germline V gene. V was clipped by 2 bases and J by 3 bases, with 14 bases between them. The length of the CDR3 is 15 residues. CDR3 loop: CASSEWRGSGYEQYF. DNA for the CDR3: TGTGCCAGCAGTGAATGGAGAGGGTCGGGCTACGAGCAGTACTTC.

Details on this clone: Mismatch with germline at one junction end may stem from a read error. This rearrangement joins TRBV2 to TRBJ1-2; no clear D gene. The CDR3 contains 14 residues. Germline assignment: CDR1 SNHLY and CDR2 FYNNEI. CDR3 sequence (DNA): TGTGCCAGCAGGGAAGGGCTTACTAACTATGGCTACACCTTC. Translating gives CASREGLTNYGYTF. The whole variable domain, filled in from reference TRBV2 and TRBJ1-2, reads EPEVTQTPSHQVTQMGQEVILRCVPISNHLYFYWYRQILGQKVEFLVSFYNNEISEKSEIFDDQFSVERPDGSNFTLKIRSTKLEDSAMYFCASREGLTNYGYTFGSGTRLTVV.

The CDR3 bases are TGCGCCAGCAGCCAAATACAGGGTGAGGTCTATGGCTACACCTTC. This encodes CASSQIQGEVYGYTF. The V gene is TRBV4-1, the J gene TRBJ1-2; the D gene is possibly TRBD1 (6 bases). The CDR3 has 15 residues. The germline V and J ends were trimmed by 2 bases and 4 bases, with 14 bases remaining between them. Germline CDR1 and CDR2: MGHRA and YSYEKL.

V and J are TRBV30 and TRBJ1-2; 7 bases are a match to TRBD1. CDR1 is GTSNPN, CDR2 SVGIG, per germline (reference sequence). V was pared by 5 bases and J by 4 bases, with 4 bases of the junction left unmatched. CDR3 length equals 12 residues. The CDR3 nucleotides read TGTGCCTGGCTCGGGACAGCCTATGGCTACACCTTC. It yields the protein CAWLGTAYGYTF.

J is TRBJ2-3 and V is TRBV5-4, with no clear D. This CDR3 contains 14 residues. Germline values: CDR1 SGHNT, CDR2 YYREEE (reference sequence). V was shortened by 0 bases and J by 2 bases, with 7 bases between the two germline ends. The CDR3 region has the DNA TGTGCCAGCAGCTTGGGAGGCCCCACAGATACGCAGTATTTT. Its protein product is CASSLGGPTDTQYF.

The V call is TRBV6-5, the J call TRBJ2-7, with D possibly matching TRBD1 (5 bases). The CDR3 runs to 15 residues. Germline V CDR1 and CDR2: MNHEY, SVGAGI. Trimming pared 2 bases from V and 0 bases from J, leaving 11 bases between. The CDR3 reads CASSYSRGSSYEQYF. CDR3 DNA sequence: TGTGCCAGCAGTTACAGTAGGGGCAGCTCCTACGAGCAGTACTTC.

The CDR3 loop is CASSIRLDLVNEQYF. The CDR3 bases are TGTGCCAGTAGTATCAGGTTAGACCTTGTGAACGAGCAGTACTTC. The chain uses TRBV19 and TRBJ2-7; D gene uncertain. CDR1 and CDR2 (germline): LNHDA, SQIVND (reference sequence). This CDR3 region has 15 residues. The germline V and J ends were trimmed by 3 bases and 5 bases, with 17 bases remaining between them.

V and J are TRBV11-2 and TRBJ2-7; TRBD1 matches at 7 bases. The ends lost 5 bases at V and 2 bases at J; junction bases unmatched: 6. The length of the CDR3 is 14 residues. From germline, CDR1 is SGHAT and CDR2 FQNNGV. The CDR3 nucleotides read TGTGCCAGCAGCGTAGGGGGCTATACCTACGAGCAGTACTTC. It translates to CASSVGGYTYEQYF.

On this clone: This sample includes further DNA sequences coding for the same CDR3. The chain carries TRBV7-2 and TRBJ2-7; tentatively, D is TRBD2 (6 bases). The CDR3 has 13 residues. Germline CDR1 reads SGHTA; CDR2 reads FQGNSA. V was shortened by 4 bases and J by 1 base, with 8 bases between the two germline ends. In DNA form, the CDR3 reads TGTGCCAGCAGCTGGGACTCATCCTACGAGCAGTACTTC. This encodes CASSWDSSYEQYF.

The chain has TRBV6-6 and TRBJ2-7, with D possibly TRBD1 on 6 matching bases. CDR1 is MNHNY and CDR2 is SVGAGI in the germline V gene (reference sequence). Trimming stripped 0 bases from V and 4 bases from J, with 13 bases between. The CDR3 is made up of 15 amino acids. CDR3 protein: CASSYSGATGYEQYF. DNA for the CDR3: TGTGCCAGCAGTTACTCGGGCGCAACAGGGTACGAGCAGTACTTC.

The rearrangement uses TRBV27 and TRBJ2-7; 14 bases map to TRBD2. The CDR3 consists of 14 residues. Germline-derived CDR1 and CDR2 are MNHEY and SMNVEV (reference sequence). V lost 3 bases, J lost 6 bases, and 1 base stayed unmatched. In nucleotides, the CDR3 is TGTGCCAGCAGTTTGGGGACTAGCGGGGGCGAGCAGTACTTC. It encodes CASSLGTSGGEQYF.

The rearrangement links TRBV4-1 to TRBJ2-7; TRBD2 aligns across 10 bases. Looked up from germline, CDR1 is MGHRA and CDR2 is YSYEKL. V lost 0 bases and J lost 3; bases outside the gene matches: 5. This CDR3 is built from 16 residues. The DNA of the CDR3 is TGCGCCAGCAGCCAAGATAGGCTAGCGGGAGTCTACGAGCAGTACTTC. Translating gives CASSQDRLAGVYEQYF.

J is TRBJ2-7 and V is TRBV5-4; D possibly corresponds to TRBD1 (5 bases). CDR1 and CDR2 (germline): SGHNT, YYREEE (reference sequence). The V end was cut by 4 bases, the J end by 2 bases, with 10 bases between. The CDR3 runs to 13 residues. DNA of the CDR3: TGTGCCAGCAGCCCAGGACACCCCTACGAGCAGTACTTC. It encodes CASSPGHPYEQYF.